This TCR beta chain emerged from a study of molecular identifiers for immune sequencing clone quantification. This CDR3 contains 18 residues. Germline V lookup: CDR1 SQVTM, CDR2 ANQGSEA. V lost 4 bases, J lost 0 bases, and 22 bases lay in between. The bulk TCR libraries were made with methods described before and with listed TCR primers. A single record per CDR3 protein comes from TCRdb applying MiXCR to the PCR reads. The sample comprises roughly 86,000 distinct CDR3 sequences, over 15% of which are singletons, and roughly 0.93% rests with the top ten. At least ten counts were recorded for this clonotype. Its antigen is not identified. The study, taken as a whole, reports: Spiked Jurkat TCR RNA equivalent to one cell was reportedly detectable in around 980,000 naive cells. Clone sizes could be underestimated for highly expanded clones when identical TCR molecules share a barcode. Over 97% of effector molecules, but under 1% in naive cells, were held by clones with more than 20 RNA copies.

The sequenced material came from naive CD8+ T cells from blood, with Jurkat cell RNA spiked in. Regarding subset: FACS-sorted CD8+CD4-CCR7+CD45RA+ naive T cells. The V call is TRBV29-1, the J call TRBJ1-5; D is perhaps TRBD1 (5 bases). The receptor comes from a human donor in good health. Some libraries in this study had Jurkat cell RNA spiked in. This CDR3 is CSVGGIGTENYSNQPQHF. For the CDR3, the DNA is TGCAGCGTTGGGGGAATCGGGACCGAGAATTATAGCAATCAGCCCCAGCATTTT.